Following are 22 T cell receptor beta chains from one sample sequenced in a study of cytomegalovirus exposure and HLA in healthy donors. Both 60 Vbeta primers and 13 Jbeta primers went into the PCR. Method: immunoSEQ multiplex PCR; TCRdb's copy keeps in-frame clones and lacks some. The profile shows nearly 300,000 clones, 80% to 90% of them singletons. Sequencing was performed on PBMCs. All receptors derive from a man aged 40-49 years in good health and CMV-seropositive.

The chain uses TRBV18 and TRBJ2-7; 7 positions agree with TRBD1. CDR1 and CDR2 from the germline V gene are KGHSH and LQKENI. This CDR3 is built from 16 residues. V lost 3 bases to trimming and J lost 3 bases; unmatched junction nucleotides: 11. CDR3 sequence: CASSPDDRAGYYEQYF. DNA for the CDR3: TGTGCCAGCTCACCCGACGACAGGGCCGGATACTACGAGCAGTACTTC.

V gene TRBV5-5 combines with J gene TRBJ1-1; 7 bases match TRBD1. Germline-derived CDR1 and CDR2 are SGHKS and YYEKEE (reference sequence). This CDR3 has 13 residues. V trimming: 2 bases; J trimming: 6 bases; junction bases outside the gene matches: 4. CDR3 in DNA: TGTGCCAGCAGCTTACAGGGGACTTCTGAAGCTTTCTTT. Translated, it gives CASSLQGTSEAFF.

The gene calls are TRBV19 and TRBJ2-2; 8 bases line up with TRBD1. This CDR3 has 14 residues. Germline V lookup: CDR1 LNHDA, CDR2 SQIVND (reference sequence). V lost 9 bases and J lost 7; bases outside the gene matches: 10. The CDR3 sequence is CASVTGQVGGELFF. Here the CDR3 DNA reads TGTGCCAGCGTAACGGGACAGGTTGGCGGGGAGCTGTTTTTT.

This clone was counted once. The chain has TRBV9 and TRBJ1-1; D is uncertain. Trimming pared 4 bases from V and 5 bases from J, leaving 12 bases between. This CDR3 contains 13 residues. Germline V CDR1 and CDR2: SGDLS, YYNGEE. The CDR3 loop reads CASSLSQTTEAFF. The CDR3 region has the DNA TGTGCCAGCAGCCTCTCCCAGACAACTGAAGCTTTCTTT.

The J gene is TRBJ1-1, the V gene TRBV7-9; the D gene is possibly TRBD1 (6 bases). The CDR3 covers 15 residues. Deletions cut 1 base from V and 4 bases from J, with 13 bases between. Germline-derived CDR1 and CDR2 are SEHNR and FQNEAQ (reference sequence). Written as DNA, the CDR3 is TGTGCCAGCAGCTTAGGTCGGGGGGCTAGCACTGAAGCTTTCTTT. This gives the protein CASSLGRGASTEAFF.

This chain uses TRBV5-1 with TRBJ2-7; TRBD2 aligns across 9 bases. V was clipped by 1 base and J by 2 bases; unmatched bases: 1. The CDR3 contains 14 residues. Germline CDR1 reads SGHRS; CDR2 reads YFSETQ. CDR3 in amino acids: CASSLPSGTYEQYF. CDR3 coding DNA: TGCGCCAGCAGCTTGCCTAGCGGGACCTACGAGCAGTACTTC.

The chain carries TRBV18 and TRBJ1-2, with D unresolved. CDR1 is KGHSH and CDR2 is LQKENI in the germline V gene. The germline V and J ends were trimmed by 2 bases and 8 bases, with 18 bases remaining between them. CDR3 length equals 15 residues. In DNA form, the CDR3 reads TGTGCCAGCTCACCAGTGAGAAAGTCAGCGGGGGGCTACACCTTC. Protein: CASSPVRKSAGGYTF.

The chain recombines TRBV7-3 with TRBJ2-5; TRBD1 matches at 7 bases. The CDR3 is made up of 15 amino acids. The trim removed 2 bases at V and 1 base at J, leaving 4 bases unmatched. Germline V gene data show CDR1 as SGHTA and CDR2 as FQGTGA. The CDR3: CASSLGTAFQETQYF. Here the CDR3 DNA reads TGTGCCAGCAGCTTAGGGACAGCCTTCCAAGAGACCCAGTACTTC.

The chain uses TRBV27 and TRBJ1-1, with TRBD1 matching over 7 bases. The V segment lost 6 bases and the J segment 1 base; nucleotides outside the gene matches: 5. The CDR3 length is 14 residues. Looked up from germline, CDR1 is MNHEY and CDR2 is SMNVEV (reference sequence). The CDR3 DNA sequence: TGTGCCAGCAGACCGGACAGGACGAACACTGAAGCTTTCTTT. Translating it yields CASRPDRTNTEAFF.

The chain has TRBV7-9 and TRBJ2-7; D call uncertain. The CDR3 sequence is 14 residues long. Trimming shortened V by 2 bases and J by 1 base, and 9 bases separated the two germline ends. The germline V gene has CDR1 SEHNR and CDR2 FQNEAQ (reference sequence). The CDR3 protein is CASSLSLGSYEQYF. In nucleotides, the CDR3 is TGTGCCAGCAGCTTAAGTCTAGGTTCCTACGAGCAGTACTTC.

The chain carries TRBV11-2 and TRBJ1-5; TRBD1 agrees at 8 bases. This CDR3 is 15 amino acids long. V was pared by 4 bases and J by 4 bases, with 6 bases of the junction left unmatched. Looked up from germline, CDR1 is SGHAT and CDR2 is FQNNGV. CDR3 sequence: CASSSPGQENQPQHF. The DNA for the CDR3 is TGTGCCAGCAGCTCCCCGGGACAGGAAAATCAGCCCCAGCATTTT.

The V gene is TRBV6-4, the J gene TRBJ1-2, with TRBD1 matching 8 bases. The CDR3 totals 15 residues. With V trimmed by 5 bases and J by 2 bases, 7 bases remained unmatched. The germline CDR1 and CDR2 sequences are MRHNA and SNTAGT. The CDR3 nucleotides are TGTGCCAGCAGTCCCCACGGACAGGGAAACTATGGCTACACCTTC. This translates into CASSPHGQGNYGYTF.

In this sample, this clone turned up once. J is TRBJ1-6 and V is TRBV7-2, with D possibly matching TRBD1 (5 bases). Trimming left V 0 bases short and J 10 bases short, with 7 bases between. The CDR3 has 13 amino acids. The germline CDR1 and CDR2 sequences are SGHTA and FQGNSA. CDR3 sequence reads: CASSLAGPSPLHF. The CDR3 coding sequence is TGTGCCAGCAGCTTAGCGGGGCCCTCACCCCTCCACTTT.

This clone was detected only a few times. This sequence joins TRBV4-1 and TRBJ1-4; D is possibly TRBD1 (6 bases). This CDR3 region has 15 residues. Trimming stripped 0 bases from V and 7 bases from J, with 12 bases between. Germline CDR1 and CDR2: MGHRA and YSYEKL. The CDR3 nucleotides read TGCGCCAGCAGCCAAGAAGAAACAGGGAGTGAAAAACTGTTTTTT. Residues: CASSQEETGSEKLFF.

This chain connects TRBV28 to TRBJ2-7, with 7 bases matching TRBD1. The germline V gene encodes CDR1 MDHEN and CDR2 SYDVKM. With 7 bases clipped from V and 4 bases from J, the junction kept 7 bases outside the gene matches. The CDR3 runs to 13 residues. The CDR3 region has the DNA TGTGCCAGCACGATCTCAGGGGGTTACGAGCAGTACTTC. Protein sequence: CASTISGGYEQYF.

The V and J genes are TRBV6-1 and TRBJ2-7; TRBD2 matches at 13 bases. The CDR3 sequence is 15 residues long. CDR1 MNHNS and CDR2 SASEGT come from the germline V gene. V dropped 8 bases and J dropped 2; count of bases not matched to a gene: 6. CDR3: CASGLAGEVPYEQYF. Here the CDR3 DNA reads TGTGCCAGCGGACTAGCGGGAGAAGTCCCCTACGAGCAGTACTTC.

The V call is TRBV30, the J call TRBJ2-5; 13 bases line up with TRBD2. The V gene's germline CDR1 is GTSNPN and CDR2 SVGIG (reference sequence). The CDR3 is 16 residues long. The J segment lost 5 bases and the V segment lost 2 bases, leaving 8 bases of the junction unmatched. CDR3 sequence: CAWSLGTSGDGETQYF. The CDR3 DNA sequence: TGTGCCTGGAGTCTGGGGACTAGCGGGGATGGTGAGACCCAGTACTTC.

This chain links TRBV28 with TRBJ1-3; D not certain. The ends were cut back, 4 bases at V and 1 base at J, with 11 bases in the middle. CDR3 length: 15 amino acids. The V gene's germline CDR1 is MDHEN and CDR2 SYDVKM. CDR3 nucleotides: TGTGCCAGCAGTTCCCCGTCGGGTTCTGGAAACACCATATATTTT. Translating it yields CASSSPSGSGNTIYF.

The chain combines TRBV28 with TRBJ1-1; D gene uncertain. The ends were cut back, 7 bases at V and 13 bases at J, with 25 bases in the middle. The CDR3 length is 14 residues. Germline lookup yields CDR1 MDHEN and CDR2 SYDVKM. The CDR3 DNA is TGTGCCAGCATGTTGTTAGTGGGTGGGTTGGAGTTTTTCTTT. This translates into CASMLLVGGLEFFF.

The V and J genes are TRBV30 and TRBJ2-3; D is ambiguous. The CDR3 covers 14 residues. Per the germline V gene, CDR1 is GTSNPN and CDR2 is SVGIG (reference sequence). V was pared by 0 bases and J by 4 bases, with 11 bases between. The DNA of the CDR3 is TGTGCCTGGAGTGTCGGTACCTTTGCAGATACGCAGTATTTT. Its translation: CAWSVGTFADTQYF.

The gene calls are TRBV28 and TRBJ2-7; 11 positions agree with TRBD1. Per the germline V gene, CDR1 is MDHEN and CDR2 is SYDVKM. The CDR3 has 21 amino acids. The trim removed 4 bases at V and 0 bases at J, leaving 20 bases unmatched. CDR3 in DNA: TGTGCCAGCAGTTGGGGGGCATGGGTGGACAGGGGGCGCGCGAGCTCCTACGAGCAGTACTTC. Its translation is CASSWGAWVDRGRASSYEQYF.

The V call is TRBV2, the J call TRBJ2-5, with D maybe TRBD2 (6 bases). Trimming left V 6 bases short and J 5 bases short, with 10 bases between. The CDR3 is 12 residues long. Germline-derived CDR1 and CDR2 are SNHLY and FYNNEI. In DNA, the CDR3 is TGTGCCAGCAGCTTTGGGGGGGAGACCCAGTACTTC. Its protein product is CASSFGGETQYF.